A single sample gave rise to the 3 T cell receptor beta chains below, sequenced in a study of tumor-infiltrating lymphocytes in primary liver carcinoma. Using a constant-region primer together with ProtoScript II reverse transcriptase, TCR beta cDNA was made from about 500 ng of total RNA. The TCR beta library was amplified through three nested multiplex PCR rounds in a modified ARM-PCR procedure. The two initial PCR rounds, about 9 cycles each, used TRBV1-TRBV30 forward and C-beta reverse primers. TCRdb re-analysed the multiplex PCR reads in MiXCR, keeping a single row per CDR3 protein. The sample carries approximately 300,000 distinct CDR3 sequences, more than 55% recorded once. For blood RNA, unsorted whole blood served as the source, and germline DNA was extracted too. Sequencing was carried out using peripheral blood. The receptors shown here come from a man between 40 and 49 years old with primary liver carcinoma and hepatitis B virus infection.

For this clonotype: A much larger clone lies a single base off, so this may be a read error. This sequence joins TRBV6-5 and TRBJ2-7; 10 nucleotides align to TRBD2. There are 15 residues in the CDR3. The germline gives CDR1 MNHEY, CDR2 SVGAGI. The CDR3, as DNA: TGTGCCAGCAGTCCCAGTCTAGCGGGAGCCTACGGGCAGTACTTC. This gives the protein CASSPSLAGAYGQYF.

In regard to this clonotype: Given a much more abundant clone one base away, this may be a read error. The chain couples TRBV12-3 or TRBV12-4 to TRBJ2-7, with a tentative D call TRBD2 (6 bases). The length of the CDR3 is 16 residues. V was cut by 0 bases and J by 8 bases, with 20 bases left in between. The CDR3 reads CASSLAYGASENKQYF. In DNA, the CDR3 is TGTGCCAGCAGTTTAGCCTACGGGGCTAGCGAGAACAAGCAGTACTTC.

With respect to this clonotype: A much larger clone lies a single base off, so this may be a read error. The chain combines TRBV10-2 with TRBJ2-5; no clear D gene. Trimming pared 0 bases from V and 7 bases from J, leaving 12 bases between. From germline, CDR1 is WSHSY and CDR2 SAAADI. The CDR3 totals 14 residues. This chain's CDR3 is CASSESTHYGTQYF. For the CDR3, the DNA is TGCGCCAGCAGTGAGTCTACTCACTATGGGACCCAGTACTTC.